Below are 10 T cell receptor beta chains sequenced from a single sample in a study of T cell repertoires in cytomegalovirus infection. TCRdb fed the reads into MiXCR, producing one record per CDR3 protein. The sample records about 890,000 distinct CDR3 sequences, about 33% being singletons. Antigen specificity for these receptors is unknown. The material sequenced was cultured CD8+ T cells from PBMCs, taken from culture after CMV antigen stimulation. The receptors derive from a human donor in good health (CMV status not recorded). Some clones in this sample may be carry-over from other donors' samples.

This chain connects TRBV12-3 or TRBV12-4 to TRBJ2-2, with D hard to call. CDR3 size: 14 residues. Trimming took 5 bases from V and 5 from J, leaving 12 bases between them. The DNA of the CDR3 is TGTGCCAGCAGTCAAAAGCCCGGGACCGGGGAGCTGTTTTTT. It yields the protein CASSQKPGTGELFF.

This clonotype was observed a single time. This chain joins TRBV6-6 and TRBJ2-7; the D gene is possibly TRBD2 (7 bases). The germline V gene encodes CDR1 MNHNY and CDR2 SVGAGI (reference sequence). This CDR3 comprises 17 residues. The germline V and J ends were trimmed by 4 bases and 6 bases, with 25 bases remaining between them. This CDR3 reads CASSSSGLVGGPGEQYF. The CDR3 DNA follows: TGTGCCAGCAGTTCCTCCGGACTAGTGGGGGGGCCAGGCGAGCAGTACTTC.

Only a few counts were recorded for this clonotype. The chain couples TRBV6-2 or TRBV6-3 to TRBJ2-3; D tentatively fits TRBD1 or TRBD2 (5 bases each). The CDR3 sequence is 16 residues long. Trimming cost V 0 bases and J 6 bases, with 16 bases left between them. Germline CDR1 reads MNHEY; CDR2 reads SVGEGT. DNA for the CDR3: TGTGCCAGCAGTTACTCCTGGGACGGACTTGGTGATACGCAGTATTTT. Its translation is CASSYSWDGLGDTQYF.

The gene calls are TRBV10-3 and TRBJ2-1; 9 nucleotides line up with TRBD2. J was trimmed by 1 base and V by 0 bases; bases with no gene match: 4. CDR3 size: 17 residues. Per the germline V gene, CDR1 is ENHRY and CDR2 is SYGVKD. The CDR3 is CAISESAGGQSYNEQFF. The CDR3 nucleotides are TGTGCCATCAGTGAGTCGGCGGGGGGGCAATCCTACAATGAGCAGTTCTTC.

This clonotype has a handful of counts. This chain connects TRBV20-1 to TRBJ1-1; TRBD1 matches 7 bases. V shed 2 bases, J shed 6 bases, and the junction held 0 bases outside the gene matches. This CDR3 is built from 11 residues. The germline V gene encodes CDR1 DFQATT and CDR2 SNEGSKA (reference sequence). CDR3 sequence reads: CSARQGAEAFF. For the CDR3, the DNA is TGCAGTGCTAGACAGGGGGCTGAAGCTTTCTTT.

Turning to this clonotype: One base away lies a much larger clone, so this may be a sequencing read error. This chain links TRBV7-6 with TRBJ2-1; D is possibly TRBD2 (6 bases). CDR3 size: 13 residues. The germline V gene has CDR1 SGHVS and CDR2 FNYEAQ. V was clipped by 4 bases and J by 11 bases, with 15 bases between them. The CDR3 bases are TGTGCCAGCAGCTCCTGGGGGGAGAATAAGCAGTTCTTC. Its protein is CASSSWGENKQFF.

This clonotype was recorded many times. The chain recombines TRBV7-6 with TRBJ2-3, with a possible D match to TRBD2 (5 bases). Germline V gene sequence: CDR1 SGHVS, CDR2 FNYEAQ. There are 15 residues in the CDR3. Deletions cut 5 bases from V and 1 base from J, with 13 bases between. CDR3 DNA: TGTGCCAGCAGCCGCGGTCGGCGGGGCACAGATACGCAGTATTTT. Its protein product is CASSRGRRGTDTQYF. Complete variable domain (other parts from reference TRBV7-6 and TRBJ2-3): GAGVSQSPRYKVTKRGQDVALRCDPISGHVSLYWYRQALGQGPEFLTYFNYEAQQDKSGLPNDRFSAERPEGSISTLTIQRTEQRDSAMYRCASSRGRRGTDTQYFGPGTRLTVL.

The gene calls are TRBV7-9 and TRBJ1-4; D gene unclear. V lost 6 bases and J 0 bases, leaving 14 bases between the germline ends. There are 16 residues in the CDR3. Germline CDR1 is SEHNR and CDR2 is FQNEAQ (reference sequence). CDR3 sequence (DNA): TGTGCCAGCAGTCGAAGCGTGGGTGCAACTAATGAAAAACTGTTTTTT. Its protein is CASSRSVGATNEKLFF.

The genes are TRBV11-2 and TRBJ2-6; D gene unclear. Germline loops: CDR1 SGHAT, CDR2 FQNNGV. The CDR3 has 15 amino acids. Trimming took off 1 base at V and 4 bases at J, with 8 bases between the two ends. For the CDR3, the DNA is TGTGCCAGCAGCTTAGCCCCATGGGGGGCCAACGTCCTGACTTTC. Protein: CASSLAPWGANVLTF. Supplemented by reference TRBV11-2 and TRBJ2-6, the full variable domain reads EAGVAQSPRYKIIEKRQSVAFWCNPISGHATLYWYQQILGQGPKLLIQFQNNGVVDDSQLPKDRFSAERLKGVDSTLKIQPAKLEDSAVYLCASSLAPWGANVLTFGAGSRLTVL.

In this sample, this clonotype turned up a few times. The chain employs TRBV7-6 and TRBJ2-5, with 7 bases that match TRBD1. Losses at the gene ends were 4 bases for V and 2 bases for J; bases not matched to a gene: 7. The germline CDR1 and CDR2 sequences are SGHVS and FNYEAQ. This CDR3 comprises 15 residues. The DNA of the CDR3 is TGTGCCAGCAGCTCATTCCCGACAGGGCAAGAGACCCAGTACTTC. This gives the protein CASSSFPTGQETQYF.